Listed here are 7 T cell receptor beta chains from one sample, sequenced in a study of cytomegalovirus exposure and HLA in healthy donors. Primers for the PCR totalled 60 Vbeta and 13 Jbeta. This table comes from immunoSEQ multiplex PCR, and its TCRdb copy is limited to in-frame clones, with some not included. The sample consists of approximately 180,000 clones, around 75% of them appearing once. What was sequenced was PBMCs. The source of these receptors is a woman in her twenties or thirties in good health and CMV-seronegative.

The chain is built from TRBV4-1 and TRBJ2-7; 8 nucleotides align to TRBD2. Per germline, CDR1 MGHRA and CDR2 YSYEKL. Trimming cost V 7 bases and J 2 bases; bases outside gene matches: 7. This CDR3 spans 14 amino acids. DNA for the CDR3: TGCGCCAGCAAGCGGGAGAGCGGTACCTACGAGCAGTACTTC. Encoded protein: CASKRESGTYEQYF.

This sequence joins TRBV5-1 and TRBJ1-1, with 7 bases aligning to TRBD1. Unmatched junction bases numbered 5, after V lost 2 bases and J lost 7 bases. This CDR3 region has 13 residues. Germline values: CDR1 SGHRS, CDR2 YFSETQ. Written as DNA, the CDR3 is TGCGCCAGCAGCTTAGGACAGGACTTTGAAGCTTTCTTT. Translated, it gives CASSLGQDFEAFF.

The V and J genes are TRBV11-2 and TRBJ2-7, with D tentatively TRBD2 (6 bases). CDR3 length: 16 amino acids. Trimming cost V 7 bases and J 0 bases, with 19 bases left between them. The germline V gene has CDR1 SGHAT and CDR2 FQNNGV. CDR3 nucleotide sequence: TGTGCCAGCACCCGAGGGTACGGGAGTAGCTCCTACGAGCAGTACTTC. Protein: CASTRGYGSSSYEQYF. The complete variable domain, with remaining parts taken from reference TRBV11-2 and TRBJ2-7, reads EAGVAQSPRYKIIEKRQSVAFWCNPISGHATLYWYQQILGQGPKLLIQFQNNGVVDDSQLPKDRFSAERLKGVDSTLKIQPAKLEDSAVYLCASTRGYGSSSYEQYFGPGTRLTVT.

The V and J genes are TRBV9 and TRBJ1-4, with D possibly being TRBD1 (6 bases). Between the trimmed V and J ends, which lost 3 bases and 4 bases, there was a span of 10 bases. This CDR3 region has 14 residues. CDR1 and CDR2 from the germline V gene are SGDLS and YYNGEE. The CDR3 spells CASSGGGVNEKLFF. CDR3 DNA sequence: TGTGCCAGCAGCGGGGGGGGCGTTAATGAAAAACTGTTTTTT.

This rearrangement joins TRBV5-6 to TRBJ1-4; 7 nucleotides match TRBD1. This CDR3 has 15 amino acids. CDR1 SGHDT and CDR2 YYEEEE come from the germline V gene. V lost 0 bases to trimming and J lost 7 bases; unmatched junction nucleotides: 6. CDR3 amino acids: CASSLALTGTEKLFF. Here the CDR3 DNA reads TGTGCCAGCAGCTTGGCACTGACAGGGACTGAAAAACTGTTTTTT. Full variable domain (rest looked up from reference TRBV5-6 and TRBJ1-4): DAGVTQSPTHLIKTRGQQVTLRCSPKSGHDTVSWYQQALGQGPQFIFQYYEEEERQRGNFPDRFSGHQFPNYSSELNVNALLLGDSALYLCASSLALTGTEKLFFGSGTQLSVL.

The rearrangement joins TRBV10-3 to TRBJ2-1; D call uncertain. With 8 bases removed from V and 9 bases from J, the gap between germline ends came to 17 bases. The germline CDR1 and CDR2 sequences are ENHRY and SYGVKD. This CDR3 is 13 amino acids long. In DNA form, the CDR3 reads TGTGCCATCGAGGATACGCCCGGCAGTGAGCAGTTCTTC. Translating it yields CAIEDTPGSEQFF.

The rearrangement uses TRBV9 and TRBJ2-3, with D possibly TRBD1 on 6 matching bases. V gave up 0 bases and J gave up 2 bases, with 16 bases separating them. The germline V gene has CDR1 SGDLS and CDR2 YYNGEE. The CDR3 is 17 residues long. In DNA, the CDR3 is TGTGCCAGCAGCGTAGAGGTCAGGGGTGGACACACAGATACGCAGTATTTT. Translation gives CASSVEVRGGHTDTQYF.